This T cell receptor (beta chain) is from a study of blood T cell repertoires in COVID-19. Generated by immunoSEQ multiplex PCR, the TCRdb table keeps only in-frame clones and is missing some. The profile shows a few hundred thousand clones, roughly 90% of them singletons. CDR1 is LGHDT and CDR2 is YNNKEL in the germline V gene (reference sequence). The CDR3 has 15 residues. The V gene lost 4 bases and the J gene lost 0 bases, with 7 bases spanning the gap. Sequenced input: peripheral blood. The source is a woman younger than 45 with COVID-19, enrolled during active disease. The chain joins TRBV3-1 (or the pseudogene TRBV3-2) to TRBJ2-6; D may be TRBD2 (6 bases). The CDR3: CASSRGVSGANVLTF. In nucleotides, the CDR3 is TGTGCCAGCAGCCGGGGGGTCTCTGGGGCCAACGTCCTGACTTTC.